This T cell receptor (beta chain) was profiled in a study of blood T cell repertoires in COVID-19. Study-level information: The origin of the acute and convalescent COVID-19 samples was the United States, Italy and Spain. T cells, B-cell-depleted T cells, or PBMCs provided the cDNA or gDNA that served as material.

Germline-derived CDR1 and CDR2 are SGDLS and YYNGEE. This CDR3 region has 15 residues. The V end lost 1 base, the J end lost 4 bases, and 11 bases lay between the germline ends. As processed by the authors: Amplification from reference gene primers served as the basis for estimated nucleated cell counts. Profiling relied on immunoSEQ multiplex PCR, and the TCRdb table lists in-frame clones only, not all of them. The V and J calls and clone size are taken from that table; D and trimming were inferred from the DNA. The sample gives hundreds of thousands of clones, 70% to 90% of which show up once; approximately 8% is in the top ten. This clone was observed a few times.

The sequenced sample consisted of peripheral blood. The sequence was collected from a woman between 50 and 59 years old who had recovered from COVID-19. The V and J genes are TRBV9 and TRBJ2-2; D is possibly TRBD2 (6 bases). CDR3 residues: CASSVNGGITGELFF. CDR3 coding DNA: TGTGCCAGCAGCGTAAACGGAGGGATCACCGGGGAGCTGTTTTTT.